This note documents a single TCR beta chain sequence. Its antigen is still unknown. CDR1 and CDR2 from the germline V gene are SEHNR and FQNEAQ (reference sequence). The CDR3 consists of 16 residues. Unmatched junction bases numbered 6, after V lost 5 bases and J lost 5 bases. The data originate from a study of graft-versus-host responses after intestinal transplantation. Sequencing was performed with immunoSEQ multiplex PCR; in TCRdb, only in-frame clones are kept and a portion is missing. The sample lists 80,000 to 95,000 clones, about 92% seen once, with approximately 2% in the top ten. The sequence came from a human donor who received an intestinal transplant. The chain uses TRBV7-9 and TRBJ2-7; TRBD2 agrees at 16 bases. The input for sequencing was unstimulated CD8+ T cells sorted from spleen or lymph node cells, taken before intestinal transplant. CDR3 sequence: CASSPGTSGRGHEQYF. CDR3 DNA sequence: TGTGCCAGCAGCCCTGGGACTAGCGGGAGGGGGCACGAGCAGTACTTC.